This entry lists 2 T cell receptor beta chains sequenced from one sample in a study of blood T cell repertoires in COVID-19. Clones were sequenced by immunoSEQ multiplex PCR, and TCRdb holds only the in-frame ones, with some missing. The sample gives around 450,000 clones, roughly 87% of which show up once; roughly 2% is in the top ten. The sample consisted of PBMCs or T cells enriched from blood (not recorded which). The receptors were gathered from a woman between 18 and 29 years old with acute COVID-19.

The gene calls are TRBV2 and TRBJ1-6; maybe TRBD1 (5 bases). V shed 6 bases and J shed 8 bases, with 14 bases lying between them. CDR1 and CDR2 from the germline V gene are SNHLY and FYNNEI. CDR3 length: 14 residues. CDR3 region: CASSADTNYSPLHF. The CDR3 nucleotides are TGTGCCAGCAGCGCGGACACGAATTATTCACCCCTCCACTTT.

This sequence joins TRBV4-2 and TRBJ2-5; D remains ambiguous. The V and J ends lost 0 bases and 4 bases respectively, with 12 bases between them. The CDR3 consists of 15 residues. Germline values: CDR1 LGHNA, CDR2 YNFKEQ. CDR3 nucleotide sequence: TGTGCCAGCAGCCAAGATCGTAGCCCCGGAGAGACCCAGTACTTC. Protein: CASSQDRSPGETQYF.